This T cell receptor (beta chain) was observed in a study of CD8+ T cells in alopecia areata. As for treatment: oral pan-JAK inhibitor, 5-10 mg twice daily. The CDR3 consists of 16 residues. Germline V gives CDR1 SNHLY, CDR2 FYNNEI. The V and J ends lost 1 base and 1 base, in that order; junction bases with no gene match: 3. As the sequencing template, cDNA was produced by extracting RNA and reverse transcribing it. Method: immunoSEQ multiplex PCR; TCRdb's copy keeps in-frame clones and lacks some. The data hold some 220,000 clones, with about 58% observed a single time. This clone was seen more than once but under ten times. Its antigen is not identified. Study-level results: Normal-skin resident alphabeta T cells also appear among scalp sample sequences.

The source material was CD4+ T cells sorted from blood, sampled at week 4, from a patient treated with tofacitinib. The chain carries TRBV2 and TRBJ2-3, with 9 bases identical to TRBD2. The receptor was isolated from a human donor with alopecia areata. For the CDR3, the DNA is TGTGCCAGCAGTGAAGGGGCTAGCGGGGGCACAGATACGCAGTATTTT. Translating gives CASSEGASGGTDTQYF. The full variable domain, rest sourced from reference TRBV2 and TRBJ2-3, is EPEVTQTPSHQVTQMGQEVILRCVPISNHLYFYWYRQILGQKVEFLVSFYNNEISEKSEIFDDQFSVERPDGSNFTLKIRSTKLEDSAMYFCASSEGASGGTDTQYFGPGTRLTVL.